What follows is one TCR beta chain and its context. The data were obtained in a study of blood T cell repertoires in COVID-19. After removal of 3 bases from V and 3 bases from J, the junction contained 7 bases not matched to a gene. Germline assignment: CDR1 MNHEY and CDR2 SMNVEV (reference sequence). The CDR3 covers 16 residues. The repertoire was sequenced with immunoSEQ multiplex PCR; TCRdb's copy has only in-frame clones and lacks some. The data hold 200,000 or so clones, with 80% to 90% observed a single time. Sequenced: peripheral blood. The rearrangement links TRBV27 to TRBJ2-5; 10 bases fit TRBD2. The receptor was derived from a woman of 80 years or more with COVID-19, enrolled during active disease. CDR3 region: CASSFSSGSEKETQYF. The CDR3 DNA reads TGTGCCAGCAGTTTTTCTAGCGGGAGTGAGAAAGAGACCCAGTACTTC.